These 19 T cell receptor beta chains were sequenced from one sample in a study of T cells in tuberculosis. TCRdb's table, derived via immunoSEQ multiplex PCR, lists solely in-frame clones and lacks some. The table lists 29,000 or so clones, around 92% of them singletons. Described time point: new active TB diagnosis, blood taken before or within 7 days of starting treatment. Sequencing was performed on PBMCs, taken at tuberculosis diagnosis. These receptors were obtained from an adult with tuberculosis.

V and J are TRBV7-3 and TRBJ2-1; TRBD2 aligns across 11 bases. The CDR3 runs to 17 residues. Germline lookup yields CDR1 SGHTA and CDR2 FQGTGA. The ends lost 1 base at V and 8 bases at J; junction bases unmatched: 10. CDR3 nucleotides: TGTGCCAGCAGCTTAAACCCCCATAGCGGGAGGGGCTATGAGCAGTTCTTC. The encoded protein is CASSLNPHSGRGYEQFF.

This clone was observed a handful of times. The V call is TRBV27, the J call TRBJ1-1, with TRBD1 identical over 9 bases. The germline V gene encodes CDR1 MNHEY and CDR2 SMNVEV (reference sequence). After removal of 6 bases from V and 6 bases from J, the junction contained 8 bases not matched to a gene. This CDR3 contains 14 residues. The CDR3 DNA is TGTGCCAGCAGAACCGACAGGGGGACAGCTGAAGCTTTCTTT. Translating gives CASRTDRGTAEAFF.

This clone was counted between two and nine times. This chain connects TRBV5-6 to TRBJ2-6; TRBD1 might be the D (5 bases). Per the germline V gene, CDR1 is SGHDT and CDR2 is YYEEEE. V lost 2 bases, J lost 4 bases, and 10 bases lay in between. The CDR3 is 15 amino acids. The CDR3 loop is CASSFRATGANVLTF. DNA of the CDR3: TGTGCCAGCAGCTTCAGGGCTACCGGGGCCAACGTCCTGACTTTC. Variable domain in full (rest from reference TRBV5-6 and TRBJ2-6): DAGVTQSPTHLIKTRGQQVTLRCSPKSGHDTVSWYQQALGQGPQFIFQYYEEEERQRGNFPDRFSGHQFPNYSSELNVNALLLGDSALYLCASSFRATGANVLTFGAGSRLTVL.

This rearrangement joins TRBV9 to TRBJ2-2, with a possible D match to TRBD2 (6 bases). CDR3 length: 17 amino acids. V was clipped by 0 bases and J by 2 bases, with 14 bases between them. From germline, CDR1 is SGDLS and CDR2 YYNGEE. The CDR3 sequence: CASSVGYRGSNTGELFF. The CDR3 DNA follows: TGTGCCAGCAGCGTAGGGTATCGGGGGAGCAACACCGGGGAGCTGTTTTTT.

The chain is built from TRBV5-1 and TRBJ2-3; D gene ambiguous. CDR1 and CDR2 (germline): SGHRS, YFSETQ. The V gene lost 4 bases and the J gene lost 4 bases, with 10 bases spanning the gap. The CDR3 sequence is 13 residues long. The DNA for the CDR3 is TGCGCCAGCAGCCTTGGAGTAGCAGATACGCAGTATTTT. Translated: CASSLGVADTQYF.

The chain employs TRBV21-1 and TRBJ1-6. TRBV21-1 is assigned pseudogene status. This CDR3 is built from 15 residues. The CDR3 is CASSIGSSYNSPLHF. The CDR3 nucleotides read TGTGCCAGCAGCATAGGGAGCTCCTATAATTCACCCCTCCACTTT.

The chain has TRBV13 and TRBJ2-1; perhaps TRBD2 as D (6 bases). From germline, CDR1 is PRHDT and CDR2 FYEKMQ (reference sequence). V gave up 5 bases and J gave up 10 bases, with 24 bases separating them. The CDR3 length is 16 residues. The CDR3 region has the DNA TGTGCCAGCAGCCCGATACAGGAGGGGTCGAGTTCCGAGCAGTTCTTC. Amino acid sequence: CASSPIQEGSSSEQFF. Complete variable domain (other parts from reference TRBV13 and TRBJ2-1): AAGVIQSPRHLIKEKRETATLKCYPIPRHDTVYWYQQGPGQDPQFLISFYEKMQSDKGSIPDRFSAQQFSDYHSELNMSSLELGDSALYFCASSPIQEGSSSEQFFGPGTRLTVL.

The genes are TRBV6-4 and TRBJ2-3, with 11 bases that match TRBD2. The trim removed 3 bases at V and 4 bases at J, leaving 3 bases unmatched. Germline V gives CDR1 MRHNA, CDR2 SNTAGT. The CDR3 totals 15 residues. In DNA form, the CDR3 reads TGTGCCAGCAGTGAAATAGCGGGGGGGCCAGATACGCAGTATTTT. This sequence encodes CASSEIAGGPDTQYF.

This clone was counted once. The chain is built from TRBV5-1 and TRBJ2-1; 10 nucleotides match TRBD2. There are 16 residues in the CDR3. The V gene's germline CDR1 is SGHRS and CDR2 YFSETQ. Trimming at V came to 2 bases and at J to 9 bases, leaving 11 bases not matched to a gene. In DNA, the CDR3 is TGCGCCAGCAGCTTAGCAGCGGGAGGGCCGGGATCTGAGCAGTTCTTC. It yields the protein CASSLAAGGPGSEQFF.

In this sample, this clone turned up once. This sequence joins TRBV27 and TRBJ2-7, with D tentatively TRBD2 (6 bases). V was shortened by 2 bases and J by 2 bases, with 7 bases between the two germline ends. CDR1 is MNHEY, CDR2 SMNVEV, per germline (reference sequence). The CDR3 totals 13 residues. CDR3 in amino acids: CASSLAGTYEQYF. The CDR3 DNA sequence: TGTGCCAGCAGTTTAGCGGGAACCTACGAGCAGTACTTC.

CDR3 sequence (DNA): TGTGCCAGCAGTTTACCGACAGGGGCTACTAGGTCCAATCAGCCCCAGCATTTT. Protein: CASSLPTGATRSNQPQHF. The chain is built from TRBV28 and TRBJ1-5; TRBD1 agrees at 8 bases. The length of the CDR3 is 18 residues. Germline CDR1 and CDR2: MDHEN and SYDVKM. J lost 3 bases, V lost 2 bases, and 12 bases had no gene match.

The CDR3 protein is CASSLSSGWGYTF. For the CDR3, the DNA is TGTGCCAGCAGTTTATCGTCAGGCTGGGGCTACACCTTC. The rearrangement joins TRBV27 to TRBJ1-2; D gene ambiguous. Trimming cost V 0 bases and J 8 bases, with 10 bases left between them. This CDR3 has 13 amino acids. Germline V gene sequence: CDR1 MNHEY, CDR2 SMNVEV (reference sequence).

The rearrangement joins TRBV19 to TRBJ2-7; TRBD1 aligns across 7 bases. Germline lookup yields CDR1 LNHDA and CDR2 SQIVND (reference sequence). The CDR3 covers 15 residues. V gave up 2 bases and J gave up 2 bases; unmatched junction bases: 6. CDR3 in DNA: TGTGCCAGTAGTATAAGGGGGACAGCGACCTACGAGCAGTACTTC. This encodes CASSIRGTATYEQYF.

The chain recombines TRBV6-5 with TRBJ2-3, with 7 bases matching TRBD1. This CDR3 has 14 amino acids. The trim removed 6 bases at V and 1 base at J, leaving 4 bases unmatched. In germline, CDR1 is MNHEY, CDR2 SVGAGI. The CDR3 DNA sequence: TGTGCCAGCAGCCGAGGACAGGGCACAGATACGCAGTATTTT. This encodes CASSRGQGTDTQYF.

The chain links TRBV25-1 to TRBJ1-1, with 8 nucleotides matching TRBD1. The length of the CDR3 is 13 residues. The V and J ends lost 5 bases and 7 bases, in that order; junction bases with no gene match: 6. Germline V lookup: CDR1 MGHDK, CDR2 SYGVNS. CDR3 coding DNA: TGTGCCAGCAGTAACAGGGGGTTCGTTGAAGCTTTCTTT. This codes for CASSNRGFVEAFF.

The chain joins TRBV19 to TRBJ2-1; D perhaps matches TRBD1 (5 bases). CDR1 and CDR2 (germline): LNHDA, SQIVND (reference sequence). Trimming stripped 3 bases from V and 8 bases from J, with 11 bases between. This CDR3 comprises 13 residues. CDR3 in amino acids: CASSMGRVHEQFF. For the CDR3, the DNA is TGTGCCAGTAGTATGGGCAGGGTGCATGAGCAGTTCTTC. Drawing the rest from reference TRBV19 and TRBJ2-1, the complete variable domain is DGGITQSPKYLFRKEGQNVTLSCEQNLNHDAMYWYRQDPGQGLRLIYYSQIVNDFQKGDIAEGYSVSREKKESFPLTVTSAQKNPTAFYLCASSMGRVHEQFFGPGTRLTVL.

The J gene is TRBJ2-3, the V gene TRBV27, with a tentative D call TRBD2 (5 bases). In germline, CDR1 is MNHEY, CDR2 SMNVEV (reference sequence). The CDR3 covers 15 residues. V was clipped by 0 bases and J by 6 bases, with 13 bases between them. CDR3 loop: CASSLSLGRGDTQYF. CDR3 sequence (DNA): TGTGCCAGCAGTTTATCGCTAGGGAGAGGGGATACGCAGTATTTT.

The CDR3 DNA is TGTGCCAGCAGCCCTCTTTTCAATGAGCAGTTCTTC. Translating it yields CASSPLFNEQFF. The chain carries TRBV14 and TRBJ2-1; D unresolved. V was cut by 4 bases and J by 6 bases, with 7 bases left in between. The CDR3 spans 12 residues. The germline gives CDR1 SGHDN, CDR2 FVKESK.

The chain is built from TRBV18 and TRBJ1-1; D not certain. Germline CDR1 reads KGHSH; CDR2 reads LQKENI. Trimming removed 2 bases from V and 0 bases from J, with 4 bases in between. This CDR3 is 13 amino acids long. In DNA, the CDR3 is TGTGCCAGCTCACCAGGCATGAACACTGAAGCTTTCTTT. As protein: CASSPGMNTEAFF.